These 28 T cell receptor beta chains share one sample of origin, sequenced in a study of identical twins. TCRdb recomputed calls from the 5' RACE reads with MiXCR, one row per CDR3 protein. Altogether roughly 700,000 distinct CDR3 sequences are present, 8.6% being singletons, with the ten largest covering approximately 0.89%. The same data also went into a second study, on yellow fever vaccine responses in identical twins.

Sequenced sample: PBMCs. These receptor sequences come from a woman younger than 35 in good health.

V gene TRBV3-1 combines with J gene TRBJ2-1, with 10 bases that match TRBD2. Germline CDR1 and CDR2: LGHDT and YNNKEL (reference sequence). CDR3 size: 19 residues. Trimming at V came to 1 base and at J to 5 bases, leaving 14 bases not matched to a gene. CDR3 protein: CASSQGPASGSRVNNEQFF. The CDR3 DNA follows: TGTGCCAGCAGCCAAGGTCCCGCTAGCGGGAGTCGTGTAAACAATGAGCAGTTCTTC.

The J gene is TRBJ2-3, the V gene TRBV14; TRBD1 agrees at 7 bases. Germline values: CDR1 SGHDN, CDR2 FVKESK. V lost 4 bases and J lost 3; bases outside the gene matches: 7. CDR3 length: 15 residues. The CDR3 nucleotides are TGTGCCAGCAGCCCAGGGGGACCCCATACAGATACGCAGTATTTT. It yields the protein CASSPGGPHTDTQYF.

A few counts support this clonotype. The rearrangement joins TRBV6-5 to TRBJ2-5, with D perhaps matching TRBD2 (6 bases). The CDR3 is 18 amino acids. Trimming stripped 2 bases from V and 1 base from J, with 20 bases between. From germline, CDR1 is MNHEY and CDR2 SVGAGI. The DNA for the CDR3 is TGTGCCAGCAGTTACGGTCGAAGGAGGGATAGGGTCCAAGAGACCCAGTACTTC. Its protein is CASSYGRRRDRVQETQYF.

This clonotype was picked up many times. This chain uses TRBV5-1 with TRBJ2-3; D may be TRBD2 (6 bases). V was cut by 4 bases and J by 2 bases, with 17 bases left in between. The CDR3 loop spans 16 amino acids. Germline V gene lookup returns CDR1 SGHRS and CDR2 YFSETQ. CDR3 nucleotides: TGCGCCAGCAGCCCGGAGGGGAGGCCCTCCACAGATACGCAGTATTTT. Its translation is CASSPEGRPSTDTQYF. The whole variable domain, filled in from reference TRBV5-1 and TRBJ2-3, reads KAGVTQTPRYLIKTRGQQVTLSCSPISGHRSVSWYQQTPGQGLQFLFEYFSETQRNKGNFPGRFSGRQFSNSRSEMNVSTLELGDSALYLCASSPEGRPSTDTQYFGPGTRLTVL.

This clonotype appeared many times. V usage is TRBV5-5 and J usage is TRBJ2-2, with 7 bases aligning to TRBD2. V was pared by 2 bases and J by 1 base, with 2 bases of the junction left unmatched. Looked up from germline, CDR1 is SGHKS and CDR2 is YYEKEE (reference sequence). CDR3 length equals 15 residues. In DNA form, the CDR3 reads TGTGCCAGCAGCTTAGGCGGGGGGAACACCGGGGAGCTGTTTTTT. Translated, it gives CASSLGGGNTGELFF.

This clonotype came up many times. J is TRBJ1-5 and V is TRBV7-9; D is unresolved. Germline values: CDR1 SEHNR, CDR2 FQNEAQ (reference sequence). V lost 3 bases and J 5 bases, leaving 8 bases between the germline ends. This CDR3 comprises 13 residues. DNA for the CDR3: TGTGCCAGCAGCTTGGGCACTCATCAGCCCCAGCATTTT. Its protein is CASSLGTHQPQHF.

This clonotype was detected only a few times. The chain links TRBV19 to TRBJ2-1; TRBD2 matches 9 bases. The germline V gene encodes CDR1 LNHDA and CDR2 SQIVND (reference sequence). V shed 6 bases, J shed 4 bases, and the junction held 7 bases outside the gene matches. The CDR3 loop spans 15 amino acids. CDR3 DNA: TGTGCCAGTAGAGAAGAGACTAGCGGATACAATGAGCAGTTCTTC. This gives the protein CASREETSGYNEQFF.

This clonotype has only a few counts. The gene calls are TRBV6-5 and TRBJ1-2; 9 nucleotides match TRBD1. After removal of 2 bases from V and 3 bases from J, the junction contained 4 bases not matched to a gene. The CDR3 contains 15 residues. Germline V gene sequence: CDR1 MNHEY, CDR2 SVGAGI. The CDR3 DNA follows: TGTGCCAGCAGTTACGGGGGACAGGGTGACTATGGCTACACCTTC. Translating gives CASSYGGQGDYGYTF.

This clonotype was detected only a few times. The V gene is TRBV6-6, the J gene TRBJ2-3; no definite D call. CDR3 size: 11 residues. Germline assignment: CDR1 MNHNY and CDR2 SVGAGI (reference sequence). V was shortened by 6 bases and J by 8 bases, with 9 bases between the two germline ends. The CDR3 DNA is TGTGCCAGCAGGGAGCCCTCTACGCAGTATTTT. It specifies CASREPSTQYF.

This clonotype was picked up a small number of times. The V call is TRBV10-3, the J call TRBJ2-1; weak D call: TRBD1 (5 bases). V lost 5 bases and J 3 bases, leaving 17 bases between the germline ends. The CDR3 spans 16 residues. Germline values: CDR1 ENHRY, CDR2 SYGVKD. The CDR3 bases are TGTGCCATCAGTTCCCCCACTGCGACAGTCTACAATGAGCAGTTCTTC. Translated, it gives CAISSPTATVYNEQFF.

J is TRBJ2-7 and V is TRBV6-2 or TRBV6-3, with 8 positions matching TRBD1. Trimming removed 0 bases from V and 0 bases from J; junction bases left unmatched: 4. CDR1 is MNHEY and CDR2 is SVGEGT in the germline V gene. The CDR3 sequence is 16 residues long. CDR3 DNA: TGTGCCAGCAGTTACTCGAGGGACAGGCTCTCCTACGAGCAGTACTTC. Translated, it gives CASSYSRDRLSYEQYF.

The chain links TRBV10-3 to TRBJ2-4, with 11 nucleotides matching TRBD2. J was trimmed by 3 bases and V by 2 bases; bases with no gene match: 6. The length of the CDR3 is 17 residues. Germline CDR1 and CDR2: ENHRY and SYGVKD. The CDR3 region is CAISETSGGEHKNIQYF. CDR3 sequence (DNA): TGTGCCATCAGTGAGACTAGCGGGGGTGAACACAAAAACATTCAGTACTTC.

To note about this clonotype: The junction departs from germline at one end; a sequencing error may be responsible. The chain uses TRBV20-1 and TRBJ2-7; D remains ambiguous. CDR1 is DFQATT, CDR2 SNEGSKA, per germline (reference sequence). The CDR3 runs to 14 residues. CDR3 protein: CGARASGSTYEQYF. The CDR3 bases are TGCGGTGCTAGAGCTTCAGGCTCCACCTACGAGCAGTACTTC.

This clonotype was found many times. J is TRBJ1-5 and V is TRBV3-1; D remains unclear. With 0 bases removed from V and 4 bases from J, the gap between germline ends came to 7 bases. The CDR3 is 14 residues long. In germline, CDR1 is LGHDT, CDR2 YNNKEL (reference sequence). CDR3 sequence reads: CASSQDLVNQPQHF. As DNA, the CDR3 is TGTGCCAGCAGCCAAGATCTTGTGAATCAGCCCCAGCATTTT.

The rearrangement uses TRBV13 and TRBJ2-1; D might be TRBD2 (6 bases). Trimming left V 5 bases short and J 3 bases short, with 11 bases between. The V gene's germline CDR1 is PRHDT and CDR2 FYEKMQ (reference sequence). This CDR3 contains 14 residues. CDR3 bases: TGTGCCAGCAGCAACATGACTAGCTACAATGAGCAGTTCTTC. This translates into CASSNMTSYNEQFF.

This clonotype has a handful of counts. V usage is TRBV10-2 and J usage is TRBJ2-7, with D tentatively TRBD2 (7 bases). Germline V gene lookup returns CDR1 WSHSY and CDR2 SAAADI. Trimming pared 7 bases from V and 7 bases from J, leaving 17 bases between. The CDR3 totals 13 residues. The CDR3 DNA reads as TGCGCCAGCACCTTGGGGGGGGCGGGGGAGCAGTACTTC. It yields the protein CASTLGGAGEQYF.

At least ten counts were recorded for this clonotype. This sequence joins TRBV7-3 and TRBJ2-3, with no clear D. The CDR3 contains 13 residues. CDR1 is SGHTA and CDR2 is FQGTGA in the germline V gene. V was pared by 4 bases and J by 3 bases, with 8 bases between. CDR3 loop: CASSSGWTDTQYF. CDR3 bases: TGTGCCAGCAGCTCCGGATGGACAGATACGCAGTATTTT.

The rearrangement uses TRBV14 and TRBJ2-2; 8 bases match TRBD1. Germline lookup yields CDR1 SGHDN and CDR2 FVKESK. The ends lost 2 bases at V and 2 bases at J; junction bases unmatched: 4. The CDR3 is made up of 16 amino acids. In DNA form, the CDR3 reads TGTGCCAGCAGCCAAAGGACAGGGCTCAACACCGGGGAGCTGTTTTTT. Protein: CASSQRTGLNTGELFF.

This chain joins TRBV20-1 and TRBJ1-1, with D maybe TRBD1 (6 bases). Germline values: CDR1 DFQATT, CDR2 SNEGSKA (reference sequence). V lost 4 bases to trimming and J lost 4 bases, with 13 bases between them. The CDR3 is 13 amino acids. DNA for the CDR3: TGCAGTGCTACAACAGGGTCCGCCACTGAAGCTTTCTTT. The encoded protein is CSATTGSATEAFF.

This clonotype was seen more than once but under ten times. The chain is built from TRBV4-2 and TRBJ1-1; 8 positions match TRBD1. The CDR3 is 15 amino acids. V shed 6 bases, J shed 6 bases, and the junction held 12 bases outside the gene matches. The germline gives CDR1 LGHNA, CDR2 YNFKEQ. CDR3 protein: CASRLQQGEGAEAFF. Written as DNA, the CDR3 is TGTGCCAGCAGACTACAACAGGGGGAGGGGGCTGAAGCTTTCTTT.

This clonotype was detected a few times. The chain links TRBV20-1 to TRBJ2-7; the match to TRBD1 covers 7 bases. After removal of 5 bases from V and 0 bases from J, the junction contained 7 bases not matched to a gene. The germline V gene has CDR1 DFQATT and CDR2 SNEGSKA (reference sequence). The CDR3 covers 14 residues. The CDR3 sequence is CSASDRVSSYEQYF. CDR3 DNA: TGCAGTGCTTCAGACAGGGTGAGCTCCTACGAGCAGTACTTC.

This clonotype was found a few times. The genes are TRBV7-2 and TRBJ2-1; 10 nucleotides align to TRBD2. Trimming cost V 3 bases and J 7 bases; bases outside gene matches: 12. Germline-derived CDR1 and CDR2 are SGHTA and FQGNSA. This CDR3 spans 17 amino acids. Here the CDR3 reads CASSFGSGGALGNEQFF. The CDR3 nucleotides read TGTGCCAGCAGCTTTGGCAGCGGGGGGGCCCTAGGTAATGAGCAGTTCTTC.

This clonotype was counted many times. The chain couples TRBV20-1 to TRBJ2-1, with TRBD1 identical over 9 bases. With 3 bases clipped from V and 2 bases from J, the junction kept 2 bases outside the gene matches. CDR1 and CDR2 from the germline V gene are DFQATT and SNEGSKA (reference sequence). The CDR3 totals 14 residues. CDR3 DNA sequence: TGCAGTGCTAGGGGGGACAGGGCCTACAATGAGCAGTTCTTC. Its protein product is CSARGDRAYNEQFF.

J is TRBJ2-2 and V is TRBV12-3 or TRBV12-4, with D perhaps matching TRBD1 or TRBD2 (5 bases each). The CDR3 contains 13 residues. V lost 8 bases and J lost 6, with 13 bases in between. The CDR3 bases are TGTGCCAGCTCCGGGACGATCTCCGGGGAGCTGTTTTTT. Amino acid sequence: CASSGTISGELFF.

In this sample, this clonotype turned up many times. The V and J genes are TRBV20-1 and TRBJ1-5; a possible D gene is TRBD1 (5 bases). The V gene lost 1 base and the J gene lost 0 bases, with 13 bases spanning the gap. The germline V gene encodes CDR1 DFQATT and CDR2 SNEGSKA (reference sequence). The CDR3 has 16 amino acids. As DNA, the CDR3 is TGCAGTGCTAGAGGCCCGGGGGTCAATAGCAATCAGCCCCAGCATTTT. Protein: CSARGPGVNSNQPQHF.

The gene calls are TRBV12-3 or TRBV12-4 and TRBJ2-7, with TRBD1 as a possible D gene (5 bases). This CDR3 contains 14 residues. Trimming cost V 5 bases and J 5 bases, with 16 bases left between them. CDR3 in DNA: TGTGCCAGCAGTCCCCAATCAGGGATCCACGAGCAGTACTTC. Amino acid sequence: CASSPQSGIHEQYF.

This clonotype was counted ten times or more. Possible read error: a much larger clone is one base away. The rearrangement uses TRBV3-1 and TRBJ2-7, with 9 positions matching TRBD2. This CDR3 spans 14 amino acids. The junction had 0 bases not matched to a gene; V was cut back by 3 bases and J by 0 bases. CDR1 and CDR2 (germline): LGHDT, YNNKEL (reference sequence). The DNA of the CDR3 is TGTGCCAGCAGCCATAGCGGGAGCTCCTACGAGCAGTACTTC. This sequence encodes CASSHSGSSYEQYF.

The chain links TRBV11-1 to TRBJ2-3; TRBD2 matches at 10 bases. V lost 1 base and J lost 3; bases outside the gene matches: 13. CDR1 is SGHAT and CDR2 is FQDESV in the germline V gene (reference sequence). This CDR3 is built from 19 residues. The CDR3 DNA is TGTGCCAGCAGCTTAGGGGATGGTAGCGGGGGGTCGCTAACAGATACGCAGTATTTT. Amino acid sequence: CASSLGDGSGGSLTDTQYF.